Sequencing of this T cell receptor beta chain was carried out in a study of T cell responses to AZD1222 COVID-19 vaccine. Whole-study findings and limits: Spike-specific TCR breadth and depth grew following two AZD1222 doses. Vaccine-related CD4 TCRs covered spike, predominating at 160-218 and 743-854. Clonal diversity may have been underestimated, and the donors were mostly white British, with more females than males.

TCRdb's copy holds only in-frame clones and misses some; the assay was immunoSEQ multiplex PCR. The table gives over 130,000 clones; the top ten clones make up 2.2% of it. Trimming took 4 bases from V and 6 from J; bases not matched to a gene: 12. The length of the CDR3 is 16 residues. Germline V lookup: CDR1 MNHNS, CDR2 SASEGT. Note on this clone: Its target is not known.

The specimen sequenced was peripheral blood. The chain is built from TRBV6-1 and TRBJ1-1, with 9 bases identical to TRBD1. This TCR derives from an adult in good health. The CDR3 loop reads CASSATTRDRDAEAFF. The CDR3 DNA reads TGTGCCAGCAGTGCCACCACTCGGGACAGGGACGCTGAAGCTTTCTTT.